The 16 T cell receptor beta chains presented below share a single source sample, sequenced in a study of vaccination effects on CD4 cells after COVID-19. The data were produced by immunoSEQ multiplex PCR, yet TCRdb's version contains in-frame clones alone and is incomplete. The sample carries 70,000 or so clones, around 77% recorded once. Investigators separated out CD4+ T cells once around eleven days of culture had passed. No cognate antigen is known for these TCRs. The sequenced sample was CD4+ T cells from PBMCs cultured without peptide, obtained before COVID-19 vaccination. These receptors were collected from a human donor who received a COVID-19 vaccine.

This clone was counted a single time. The chain is built from TRBV9 and TRBJ1-4; a weak D match, TRBD1 (5 bases). Per germline, CDR1 SGDLS and CDR2 YYNGEE. The germline V and J ends were trimmed by 9 bases and 4 bases, with 31 bases remaining between them. The CDR3 runs 19 residues. The CDR3, as DNA: TGTGCCAACGTTAGGAGACGACCGGGCCCTCCGAGGGGTAATGAAAAACTGTTTTTT. Protein sequence: CANVRRRPGPPRGNEKLFF.

This chain uses TRBV6-1 with TRBJ1-6; D is ambiguous. This CDR3 has 14 amino acids. With 3 bases removed from V and 7 bases from J, the gap between germline ends came to 10 bases. From germline, CDR1 is MNHNS and CDR2 SASEGT. The CDR3 here is CASSDRGWNSPLHF. The DNA of the CDR3 is TGTGCCAGCAGTGACCGGGGTTGGAATTCACCCCTCCACTTT.

This rearrangement joins TRBV7-2 to TRBJ1-6; D is uncertain. CDR3 length equals 18 residues. V dropped 1 base and J dropped 4 bases, with 17 bases sitting between them. Germline V gene lookup returns CDR1 SGHTA and CDR2 FQGNSA. The CDR3 spells CASSLGAAVTLYNSPLHF. DNA of the CDR3: TGTGCCAGCAGCTTAGGGGCAGCCGTAACCCTTTATAATTCACCCCTCCACTTT.

The chain has TRBV4-1 and TRBJ2-3; D not certain. This CDR3 is built from 15 residues. The V gene's germline CDR1 is MGHRA and CDR2 YSYEKL. V gave up 1 base and J gave up 0 bases, with 8 bases separating them. CDR3 DNA: TGCGCCAGCAGCCAAGTTCAGCTTAGCACAGATACGCAGTATTTT. Amino acids: CASSQVQLSTDTQYF.

The rearrangement uses TRBV6-1 and TRBJ1-2; D is possibly TRBD1 (5 bases). The CDR3 is made up of 14 amino acids. From germline, CDR1 is MNHNS and CDR2 SASEGT. The ends were cut back, 3 bases at V and 4 bases at J, with 12 bases in the middle. The CDR3 nucleotides are TGTGCCAGCAGTGATGGACAAAATTTCTATGGCTACACCTTC. This codes for CASSDGQNFYGYTF.

Regarding this clone: The identical CDR3 is also encoded by other nucleotide sequences in the sample. The rearrangement links TRBV7-3 to TRBJ2-3, with 12 bases aligning to TRBD2. This CDR3 has 15 residues. Trimming cost V 5 bases and J 3 bases; bases outside gene matches: 3. Per the germline V gene, CDR1 is SGHTA and CDR2 is FQGTGA. The CDR3 here is CASSLGLAGTDTQYF. CDR3 coding DNA: TGTGCCAGCAGCCTAGGACTAGCGGGAACAGATACGCAGTATTTT.

The V call is TRBV3-1 (or the pseudogene TRBV3-2), the J call TRBJ2-1; the match to TRBD1 covers 7 bases. Trimming took 4 bases from V and 8 from J; bases not matched to a gene: 11. The CDR3 is made up of 15 amino acids. Germline V lookup: CDR1 LGHDT, CDR2 YNNKEL (reference sequence). In nucleotides, the CDR3 is TGTGCCAGCAGCCCCTCAGGACCCCAGGGGGATGAGCAGTTCTTC. Protein: CASSPSGPQGDEQFF.

The sample holds one count of this clone. The J gene is TRBJ2-5, the V gene TRBV19; perhaps TRBD2 as D (7 bases). CDR1 and CDR2 (germline): LNHDA, SQIVND (reference sequence). The germline V and J ends were trimmed by 3 bases and 5 bases, with 13 bases remaining between them. There are 14 residues in the CDR3. As DNA, the CDR3 is TGTGCCAGTAGTATCGGAGGGGGGGAGGAGACCCAGTACTTC. Amino acids: CASSIGGGEETQYF. The full variable domain, with the rest looked up from reference TRBV19 and TRBJ2-5, is DGGITQSPKYLFRKEGQNVTLSCEQNLNHDAMYWYRQDPGQGLRLIYYSQIVNDFQKGDIAEGYSVSREKKESFPLTVTSAQKNPTAFYLCASSIGGGEETQYFGPGTRLLVL.

The V and J genes are TRBV24-1 and TRBJ1-3; 10 nucleotides line up with TRBD1. The CDR3 length is 17 residues. V shed 3 bases, J shed 3 bases, and the junction held 7 bases outside the gene matches. Germline V gene sequence: CDR1 KGHDR, CDR2 SFDVKD. DNA of the CDR3: TGTGCCACCAGTGATACGCGACAGGGGGCATTTGGAAACACCATATATTTT. Amino acids: CATSDTRQGAFGNTIYF.

This clone was picked up one time. The genes are TRBV2 and TRBJ1-5; a possible D gene is TRBD1 (5 bases). Deletions cut 8 bases from V and 0 bases from J, with 14 bases between. Germline CDR1 reads SNHLY; CDR2 reads FYNNEI. CDR3 length equals 15 residues. CDR3: CASDPEGISNQPQHF. The CDR3, as DNA: TGTGCCAGCGACCCCGAGGGGATTAGCAATCAGCCCCAGCATTTT.

The gene calls are TRBV7-6 and TRBJ1-1; maybe TRBD1 (6 bases). Germline CDR1 SGHVS, CDR2 FNYEAQ. The V end lost 5 bases, the J end lost 0 bases, and 16 bases lay between the germline ends. The CDR3 consists of 16 residues. Here the CDR3 reads CASSVLQGRMNTEAFF. CDR3 in DNA: TGTGCCAGCAGCGTATTACAGGGAAGGATGAACACTGAAGCTTTCTTT.

This clone was counted only a few times. The chain combines TRBV11-2 with TRBJ1-1; D not resolved. V gave up 5 bases and J gave up 0 bases, with 13 bases separating them. The CDR3 totals 15 residues. Germline CDR1 SGHAT, CDR2 FQNNGV. Written as DNA, the CDR3 is TGTGCCAGCAGCCCCCGTCGGTTACTGAACACTGAAGCTTTCTTT. Translated: CASSPRRLLNTEAFF.

V is TRBV18 and J is TRBJ2-3; D gene uncertain. The germline V and J ends were trimmed by 2 bases and 3 bases, with 3 bases remaining between them. CDR1 is KGHSH, CDR2 LQKENI, per germline. The CDR3 is 12 amino acids. CDR3 nucleotides: TGTGCCAGCTCACCAACAACAGATACGCAGTATTTT. Protein sequence: CASSPTTDTQYF.

The chain is built from TRBV28 and TRBJ1-2; the D is unclear. V dropped 4 bases and J dropped 6 bases, with 12 bases sitting between them. Germline CDR1 reads MDHEN; CDR2 reads SYDVKM. The CDR3 runs to 13 residues. CDR3 sequence reads: CASSYVQSHGYTF. The CDR3 DNA follows: TGTGCCAGCAGTTACGTACAAAGCCATGGCTACACCTTC.

The J gene is TRBJ1-2, the V gene TRBV19; TRBD1 might be the D (5 bases). CDR1 and CDR2 from the germline V gene are LNHDA and SQIVND (reference sequence). This CDR3 comprises 14 residues. The ends were cut back, 8 bases at V and 10 bases at J, with 23 bases in the middle. CDR3 region: CASAPTGPLWDYTF. DNA for the CDR3: TGTGCCAGTGCGCCCACGGGGCCTCTATGGGACTACACCTTC.

This clone was found a few times. CDR3 protein: CASSIGAGRETQYF. The CDR3 nucleotides read TGCGCCAGCAGTATTGGGGCGGGGAGGGAGACCCAGTACTTC. This chain links TRBV5-1 with TRBJ2-5, with D possibly matching TRBD2 (6 bases). The CDR3 runs 14 residues. Trimming cost V 5 bases and J 5 bases, with 16 bases left between them. Germline V lookup: CDR1 SGHRS, CDR2 YFSETQ.